Shown below are 18 T cell receptor beta chains from a single sample sequenced in a study of blood T cell dynamics during melanoma immunotherapy. This sample's time point: pre-treatment baseline. Method: immunoSEQ multiplex PCR; TCRdb's copy keeps in-frame clones and lacks some. The profile covers approximately 9,500 clones, with about 87% appearing a single time and about 9.5% taken by the ten largest. This specimen was blood, taken from a patient treated with checkpoint blockade. These receptors were taken from a human donor with melanoma.

The CDR3 region has the DNA TGTGCCAGCAGCCATGGGCCCCCATCCGATTCCTACGAGCAGTACTTC. It codes for CASSHGPPSDSYEQYF. The chain is built from TRBV2 and TRBJ2-7, with D unresolved. In germline, CDR1 is SNHLY, CDR2 FYNNEI. This CDR3 comprises 16 residues. V was pared by 6 bases and J by 1 base, with 19 bases between.

This chain links TRBV6-5 with TRBJ1-2; 7 nucleotides align to TRBD1. Germline V gene sequence: CDR1 MNHEY, CDR2 SVGAGI. The J segment lost 2 bases and the V segment lost 6 bases, leaving 6 bases of the junction unmatched. The CDR3 contains 14 residues. In nucleotides, the CDR3 is TGTGCCAGCAGGCGGGACAGAGGAAACTATGGCTACACCTTC. It yields the protein CASRRDRGNYGYTF.

This chain joins TRBV7-6 and TRBJ1-1; 8 bases align to TRBD1. Germline CDR1 SGHVS, CDR2 FNYEAQ. J was trimmed by 5 bases and V by 5 bases; bases with no gene match: 7. CDR3 size: 14 residues. CDR3 sequence: CASSPPRGLTEAFF. In DNA, the CDR3 is TGTGCCAGCAGCCCCCCCAGGGGGCTTACTGAAGCTTTCTTT.

This chain links TRBV19 with TRBJ2-1, with 10 bases matching TRBD1. V shed 4 bases, J shed 2 bases, and the junction held 2 bases outside the gene matches. The CDR3 covers 15 residues. The germline CDR1 and CDR2 sequences are LNHDA and SQIVND (reference sequence). The CDR3 spells CASSTDRGPYNEQFF. The CDR3 DNA reads as TGTGCCAGTAGTACCGACAGGGGGCCCTACAATGAGCAGTTCTTC.

The V and J genes are TRBV2 and TRBJ1-2; 8 bases fit TRBD1. With 2 bases clipped from V and 4 bases from J, the junction kept 3 bases outside the gene matches. Per germline, CDR1 SNHLY and CDR2 FYNNEI. CDR3 length: 14 residues. The CDR3 region is CASSERTGLYGYTF. The CDR3 DNA is TGTGCCAGCAGTGAACGGACAGGGCTCTATGGCTACACCTTC.

The chain recombines TRBV10-1 with TRBJ2-7; D may be TRBD2 (6 bases). Germline CDR1 WNHNN, CDR2 SYGVQD (reference sequence). V was trimmed by 6 bases and J by 8 bases, leaving 17 bases between them. The CDR3 extends over 13 amino acids. This CDR3 reads CASRRPLGGKQYV. The DNA for the CDR3 is TGCGCCAGCAGGCGGCCGTTGGGGGGAAAGCAGTACGTC.

This rearrangement joins TRBV19 to TRBJ1-2; 8 bases fit TRBD1. The CDR3 has 14 amino acids. The trim removed 6 bases at V and 8 bases at J, leaving 11 bases unmatched. Germline CDR1 LNHDA, CDR2 SQIVND (reference sequence). CDR3 amino acids: CASRLDRVNGGYTF. The CDR3 DNA follows: TGTGCCAGTAGACTGGACAGGGTTAATGGAGGCTACACCTTC.

The J gene is TRBJ2-2, the V gene TRBV7-6; the D is unclear. CDR3 length: 14 residues. The V gene lost 1 base and the J gene lost 7 bases, with 10 bases spanning the gap. The germline V gene encodes CDR1 SGHVS and CDR2 FNYEAQ. CDR3 sequence: CASSLVGWGGELFF. The CDR3 coding sequence is TGTGCCAGCAGCTTAGTAGGCTGGGGCGGGGAGCTGTTTTTT.

The rearrangement uses TRBV5-1 and TRBJ1-5; 7 bases line up with TRBD1. In germline, CDR1 is SGHRS, CDR2 YFSETQ. The CDR3 sequence is 17 residues long. V lost 0 bases to trimming and J lost 2 bases; unmatched junction nucleotides: 8. This CDR3 is CASSLAGGIEGNQPQHF. The CDR3 bases are TGCGCCAGCAGCTTGGCAGGGGGGATTGAGGGCAATCAGCCCCAGCATTTT.

The chain is built from TRBV10-2 and TRBJ2-7; weak D call: TRBD1 (5 bases). Germline V gives CDR1 WSHSY, CDR2 SAAADI. This CDR3 is 13 amino acids long. Trimming removed 11 bases at V and 3 bases at J, with 17 bases between. CDR3 nucleotides: TGCGCCGGGTGCCCGCCTAGGGGCTACGAGCAGTACGTC. Amino acid sequence: CAGCPPRGYEQYV.

The V and J genes are TRBV20-1 and TRBJ2-1; D is uncertain. In germline, CDR1 is DFQATT, CDR2 SNEGSKA (reference sequence). The CDR3 consists of 9 residues. V dropped 3 bases and J dropped 12 bases, with 6 bases sitting between them. The CDR3 nucleotides are TGCAGTGCTAGGTTTGGGCAGTTCTTC. Residues: CSARFGQFF.

The chain is built from TRBV4-2 and TRBJ2-1; the match to TRBD2 covers 10 bases. Germline assignment: CDR1 LGHNA and CDR2 YNFKEQ. The CDR3 is made up of 17 amino acids. After removal of 1 base from V and 7 bases from J, the junction contained 10 bases not matched to a gene. The CDR3 region has the DNA TGTGCCAGCAGCCAAGGGGAGGTAGCGGGAGGAGTAAATGAGCAGTTCTTC. Protein product: CASSQGEVAGGVNEQFF.

Concerning this clone: Because the CDR3 is missing its conserved closing phenylalanine or tryptophan, this is likely a read error. The DNA is left out, because the CDR3 cannot be placed on it with certainty; the CDR3 is given as TCRdb lists it. The gene calls are TRBV6-5 and TRBJ1-2. The CDR3 length equals 10 residues, ends included. CDR1 is MNHEY, CDR2 SVGAGI, per germline. The CDR3 here is CASSSGDKRY.

The chain recombines TRBV5-6 with TRBJ2-1; D gene unclear. Trimming took 0 bases from V and 7 from J, leaving 5 bases between them. Germline CDR1 reads SGHDT; CDR2 reads YYEEEE. The CDR3 consists of 12 residues. In DNA form, the CDR3 reads TGTGCCAGCAGCTTGGTTGTAAATGAGCAGTTCTTC. It translates to CASSLVVNEQFF.

The V and J genes are TRBV19 and TRBJ2-1, with 10 bases fitting TRBD2. CDR3 size: 14 residues. The trim removed 2 bases at V and 9 bases at J, leaving 4 bases unmatched. Germline assignment: CDR1 LNHDA and CDR2 SQIVND (reference sequence). The CDR3 reads CASSILAGVSEQFF. DNA for the CDR3: TGTGCCAGTAGTATACTAGCGGGAGTCAGTGAGCAGTTCTTC.

The rearrangement links TRBV6-4 to TRBJ2-1; D is possibly TRBD2 (6 bases). The V end lost 9 bases, the J end lost 10 bases, and 16 bases lay between the germline ends. This CDR3 comprises 12 residues. Germline V lookup: CDR1 MRHNA, CDR2 SNTAGT. Here the CDR3 reads CASSGTLGEQFF. CDR3 nucleotide sequence: TGTGCCAGTTCTGGGACTCTCGGCGAGCAGTTCTTC.

This clone was observed once. The chain combines TRBV5-1 with TRBJ2-4; D gene ambiguous. V lost 0 bases, J lost 0 bases, and 10 bases lay in between. The CDR3 length is 16 residues. The germline gives CDR1 SGHRS, CDR2 YFSETQ. The CDR3 bases are TGCGCCAGCAGCTTGGTGCCAGTACTAGCCAAAAACATTCAGTACTTC. Protein product: CASSLVPVLAKNIQYF.

This clone appeared a few times. V usage is TRBV5-1 and J usage is TRBJ2-3; the match to TRBD1 covers 8 bases. J gave up 0 bases and V 4 bases, and 4 bases lay outside the gene matches. The germline V gene encodes CDR1 SGHRS and CDR2 YFSETQ. The CDR3 extends over 15 amino acids. The CDR3 coding sequence is TGCGCCAGCAGCGCATACAGGGGGAGCACAGATACGCAGTATTTT. Its protein is CASSAYRGSTDTQYF.